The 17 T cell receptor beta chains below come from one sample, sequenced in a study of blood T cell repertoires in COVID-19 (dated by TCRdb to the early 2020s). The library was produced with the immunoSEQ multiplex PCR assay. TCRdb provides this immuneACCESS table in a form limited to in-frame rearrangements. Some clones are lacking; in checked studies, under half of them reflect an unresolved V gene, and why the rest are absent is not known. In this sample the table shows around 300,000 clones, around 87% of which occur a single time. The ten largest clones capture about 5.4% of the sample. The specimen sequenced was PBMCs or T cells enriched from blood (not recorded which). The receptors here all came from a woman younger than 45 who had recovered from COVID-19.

The CDR3 region is CASSWQDRNTEAFF. The CDR3 nucleotides read TGCGCCAGCAGCTGGCAGGACAGAAACACTGAAGCTTTCTTT. The gene calls are TRBV5-1 and TRBJ1-1, with D possibly being TRBD1 (6 bases). The germline gives CDR1 SGHRS, CDR2 YFSETQ. Deletions cut 3 bases from V and 2 bases from J, with 11 bases between. CDR3 length equals 14 residues.

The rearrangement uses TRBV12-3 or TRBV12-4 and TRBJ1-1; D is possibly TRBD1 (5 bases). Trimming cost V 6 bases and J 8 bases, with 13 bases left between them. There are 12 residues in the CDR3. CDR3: CASRSRVSEAFF. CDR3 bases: TGTGCCAGCAGAAGCAGGGTCTCGGAAGCTTTCTTT.

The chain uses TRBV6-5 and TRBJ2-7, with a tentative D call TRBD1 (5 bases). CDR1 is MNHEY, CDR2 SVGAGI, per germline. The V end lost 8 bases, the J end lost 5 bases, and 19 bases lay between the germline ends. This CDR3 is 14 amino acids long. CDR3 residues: CASATRAESDEQYF. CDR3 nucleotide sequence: TGTGCCAGCGCCACCAGGGCGGAGTCCGACGAGCAGTACTTC.

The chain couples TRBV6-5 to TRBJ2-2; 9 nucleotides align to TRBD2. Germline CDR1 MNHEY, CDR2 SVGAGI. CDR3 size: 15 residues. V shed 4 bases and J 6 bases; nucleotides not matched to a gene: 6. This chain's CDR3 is CASSWGLASAGELFF. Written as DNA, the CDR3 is TGTGCCAGCAGTTGGGGACTAGCTTCGGCCGGGGAGCTGTTTTTT.

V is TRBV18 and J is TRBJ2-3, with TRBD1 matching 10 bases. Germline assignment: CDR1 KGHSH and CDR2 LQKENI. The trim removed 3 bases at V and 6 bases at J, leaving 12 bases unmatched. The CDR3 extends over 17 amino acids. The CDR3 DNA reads TGTGCCAGCTCACCCACGTTAGGGACAGGGGATGAGGATACGCAGTATTTT. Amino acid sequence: CASSPTLGTGDEDTQYF.

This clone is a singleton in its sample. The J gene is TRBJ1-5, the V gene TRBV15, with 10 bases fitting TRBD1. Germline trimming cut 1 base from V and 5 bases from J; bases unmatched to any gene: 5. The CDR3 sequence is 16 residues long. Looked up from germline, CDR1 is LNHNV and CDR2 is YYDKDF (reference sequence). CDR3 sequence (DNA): TGTGCCACCAGCAGAGGAGGACAGGGGGAGGATCAGCCCCAGCATTTT. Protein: CATSRGGQGEDQPQHF.

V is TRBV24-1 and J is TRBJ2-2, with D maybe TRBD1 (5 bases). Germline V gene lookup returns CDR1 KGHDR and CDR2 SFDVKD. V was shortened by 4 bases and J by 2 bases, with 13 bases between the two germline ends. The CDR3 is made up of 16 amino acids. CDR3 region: CATSEFRAGNTGELFF. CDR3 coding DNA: TGTGCCACCAGTGAGTTCAGGGCCGGTAACACCGGGGAGCTGTTTTTT.

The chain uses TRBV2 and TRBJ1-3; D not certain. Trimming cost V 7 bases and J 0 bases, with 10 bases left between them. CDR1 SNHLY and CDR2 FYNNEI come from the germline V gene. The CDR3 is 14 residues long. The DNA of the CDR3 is TGTGCCAGCATTCGAGAGGCCTCTGGAAACACCATATATTTT. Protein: CASIREASGNTIYF.

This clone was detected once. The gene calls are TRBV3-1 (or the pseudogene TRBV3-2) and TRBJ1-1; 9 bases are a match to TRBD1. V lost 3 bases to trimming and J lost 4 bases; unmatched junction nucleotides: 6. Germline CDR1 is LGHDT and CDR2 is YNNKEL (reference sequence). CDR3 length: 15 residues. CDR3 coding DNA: TGTGCCAGCAGCCACACGTTGACAGGGGGCACTGAAGCTTTCTTT. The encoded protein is CASSHTLTGGTEAFF.

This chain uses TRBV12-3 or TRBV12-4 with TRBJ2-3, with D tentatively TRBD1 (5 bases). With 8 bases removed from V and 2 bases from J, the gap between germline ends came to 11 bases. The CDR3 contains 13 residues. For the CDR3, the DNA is TGTGCCAGCGGGTACAGGTTCACAGATACGCAGTATTTT. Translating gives CASGYRFTDTQYF.

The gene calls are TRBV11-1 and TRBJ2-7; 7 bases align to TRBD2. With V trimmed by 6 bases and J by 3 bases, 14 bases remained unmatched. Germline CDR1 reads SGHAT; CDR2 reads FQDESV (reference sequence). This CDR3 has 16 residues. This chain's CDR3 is CASRPNTGTNYYEQYF. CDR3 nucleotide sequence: TGTGCCAGCAGACCTAATACCGGGACTAACTACTACGAGCAGTACTTC.

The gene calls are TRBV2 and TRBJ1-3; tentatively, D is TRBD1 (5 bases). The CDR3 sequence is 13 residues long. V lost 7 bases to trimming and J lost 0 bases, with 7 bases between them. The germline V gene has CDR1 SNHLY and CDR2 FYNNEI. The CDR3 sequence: CASIQGSGNTIYF. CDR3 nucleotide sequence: TGTGCCAGCATTCAGGGCTCTGGAAACACCATATATTTT.

CDR3 DNA sequence: TGTGCCAGCTCACCAAGCTGGAGACAGGAGAACACTGAAGCTTTCTTT. This translates into CASSPSWRQENTEAFF. The chain uses TRBV18 and TRBJ1-1, with D perhaps matching TRBD1 (6 bases). The CDR3 has 16 amino acids. Germline V lookup: CDR1 KGHSH, CDR2 LQKENI. V dropped 2 bases and J dropped 1 base, with 14 bases sitting between them.

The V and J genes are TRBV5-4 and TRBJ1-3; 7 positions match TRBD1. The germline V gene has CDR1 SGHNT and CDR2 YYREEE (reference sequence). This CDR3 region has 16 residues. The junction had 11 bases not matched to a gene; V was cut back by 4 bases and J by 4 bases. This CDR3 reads CASSEGAGGAGNTIYF. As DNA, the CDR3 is TGTGCCAGCAGCGAGGGGGCGGGTGGCGCAGGAAACACCATATATTTT. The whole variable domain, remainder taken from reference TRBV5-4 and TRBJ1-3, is ETGVTQSPTHLIKTRGQQVTLRCSSQSGHNTVSWYQQALGQGPQFIFQYYREEENGRGNFPPRFSGLQFPNYSSELNVNALELDDSALYLCASSEGAGGAGNTIYFGEGSWLTVV.

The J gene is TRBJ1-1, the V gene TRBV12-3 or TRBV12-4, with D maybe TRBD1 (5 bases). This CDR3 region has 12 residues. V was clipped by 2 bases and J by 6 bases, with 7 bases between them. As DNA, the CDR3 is TGTGCCAGCAGTTTAACAGGCCCTGAAGCTTTCTTT. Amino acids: CASSLTGPEAFF.

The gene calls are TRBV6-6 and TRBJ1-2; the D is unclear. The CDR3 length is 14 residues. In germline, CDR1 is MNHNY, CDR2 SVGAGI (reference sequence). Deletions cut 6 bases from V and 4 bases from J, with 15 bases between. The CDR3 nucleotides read TGTGCCAGCAGCTTCAGTGGGGAGGCCTATGGCTACACCTTC. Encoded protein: CASSFSGEAYGYTF.

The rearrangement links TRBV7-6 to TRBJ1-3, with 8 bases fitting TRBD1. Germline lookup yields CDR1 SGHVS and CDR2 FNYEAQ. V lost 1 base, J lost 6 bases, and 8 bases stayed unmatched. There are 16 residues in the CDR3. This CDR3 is CASSLGGQGLANTIYF. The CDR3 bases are TGTGCCAGCAGCTTAGGTGGACAGGGCCTGGCAAACACCATATATTTT.